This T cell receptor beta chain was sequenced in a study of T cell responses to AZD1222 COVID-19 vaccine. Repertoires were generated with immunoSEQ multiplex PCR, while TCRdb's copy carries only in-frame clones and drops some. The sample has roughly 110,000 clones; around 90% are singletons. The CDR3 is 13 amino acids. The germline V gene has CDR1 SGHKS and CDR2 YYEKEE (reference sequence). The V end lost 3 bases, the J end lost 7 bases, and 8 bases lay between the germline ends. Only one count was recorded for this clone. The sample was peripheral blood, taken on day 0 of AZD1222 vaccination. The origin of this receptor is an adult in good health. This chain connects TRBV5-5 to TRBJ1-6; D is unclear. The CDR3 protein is CASSSTENSPLHF. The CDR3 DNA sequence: TGTGCCAGCAGCTCAACGGAGAATTCACCCCTCCACTTT. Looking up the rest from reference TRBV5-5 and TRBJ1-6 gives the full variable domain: DAGVTQSPTHLIKTRGQQVTLRCSPISGHKSVSWYQQVLGQGPQFIFQYYEKEERGRGNFPDRFSARQFPNYSSELNVNALLLGDSALYLCASSSTENSPLHFGNGTRLTVT.